Below, 2 T cell receptor beta chains from the same sample are listed, as sequenced in a study of cytomegalovirus exposure and HLA in healthy donors. PCR primers comprised 60 Vbeta and 13 Jbeta primers. Only in-frame clones appear in the TCRdb table, and some are missing; sequencing was by immunoSEQ multiplex PCR. The sample holds roughly 160,000 clones, around 84% seen once. Material for sequencing was PBMCs. The origin of the receptors is a boy younger than 10 in good health and CMV-seronegative.

The chain recombines TRBV5-6 with TRBJ2-7; 7 bases map to TRBD1. CDR1 and CDR2 (germline): SGHDT, YYEEEE. This CDR3 is 14 amino acids long. V shed 0 bases, J shed 3 bases, and the junction held 3 bases outside the gene matches. The CDR3 protein is CASSLGTGYYEQYV. The CDR3 bases are TGTGCCAGCAGCTTGGGGACAGGATACTACGAGCAGTACGTC.

The chain uses TRBV28 and TRBJ2-7, with 11 bases matching TRBD2. The V gene end was trimmed by 5 bases and the J gene end by 7 bases; junction bases not matched to a gene: 7. CDR3 length: 14 amino acids. Germline V gene data show CDR1 as MDHEN and CDR2 as SYDVKM. CDR3 amino acids: CASSIAGGPGEQYF. The CDR3 DNA reads TGTGCCAGCAGTATAGCGGGAGGGCCAGGAGAGCAGTACTTC. Combining the CDR3 with reference TRBV28 and TRBJ2-7 gives the whole variable domain DVKVTQSSRYLVKRTGEKVFLECVQDMDHENMFWYRQDPGLGLRLIYFSYDVKMKEKGDIPEGYSVSREKKERFSLILESASTNQTSMYLCASSIAGGPGEQYFGPGTRLTVT.